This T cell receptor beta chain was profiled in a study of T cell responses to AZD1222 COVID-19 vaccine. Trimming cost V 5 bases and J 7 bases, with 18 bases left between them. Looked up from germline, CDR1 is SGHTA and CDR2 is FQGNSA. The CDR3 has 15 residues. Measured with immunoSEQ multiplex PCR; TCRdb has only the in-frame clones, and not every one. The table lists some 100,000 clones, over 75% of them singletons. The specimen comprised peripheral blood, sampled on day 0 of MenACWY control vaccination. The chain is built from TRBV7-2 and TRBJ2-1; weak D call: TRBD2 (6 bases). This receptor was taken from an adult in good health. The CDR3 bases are TGTGCCAGCAGCCCAGAGGGACTGGTGGAGAATGAGCAGTTCTTC. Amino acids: CASSPEGLVENEQFF. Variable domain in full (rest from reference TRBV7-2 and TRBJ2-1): GAGVSQSPSNKVTEKGKDVELRCDPISGHTALYWYRQSLGQGLEFLIYFQGNSAPDKSGLPSDRFSAERTGGSVSTLTIQRTQQEDSAVYLCASSPEGLVENEQFFGPGTRLTVL.